This TCR beta chain was sequenced during a study of CD8+CD57+ T cells in acquired aplastic anemia. Across the study: Average DNA yield from sorted CD4+ and CD8+ cells was around 3.2 ug.

Deletions cut 4 bases from V and 8 bases from J, with 17 bases between. The germline gives CDR1 DFQATT, CDR2 SNEGSKA (reference sequence). CDR3 length: 13 residues. A note on this clonotype: Its antigen is unidentified.

The study profiled TCR beta VDJ and CDR3 using genomic DNA as template. TCRdb re-called the reads through MiXCR, storing one row per CDR3 protein. The sample holds about 220,000 distinct CDR3 sequences, approximately 35% seen once. Overall study results and limits: Patients and controls had in common approximately 28 CD8+ CDR3 sequences.

J is TRBJ1-1 and V is TRBV20-1; D gene unclear. This receptor was identified in a human donor in good health, serving as a control. The sample consisted of sorted CD4+, CD8+, or CD8+CD57+ T cells (not recorded which) from PBMCs. CDR3 loop: CSATGQFLFEAFF. The CDR3 coding sequence is TGCAGTGCTACCGGGCAATTCCTTTTCGAAGCTTTCTTT.